This T cell receptor (beta chain) was recorded in a study of Graves' ophthalmopathy and Graves' hyperthyroidism. Ophthalmopathy-affected donors exhibited moderate-to-severe activity, CAS ≥3, NOSPECS ≥4, and duration under 3 months. The authors isolated PBMCs from about 10 ml of fresh peripheral blood. Deletions cut 3 bases from V and 5 bases from J, with 19 bases between. Germline CDR1 and CDR2: SGHVS and FNYEAQ. The CDR3 runs to 16 residues. The authors amplified TCR beta CDR3 regions from RNA transcripts. HTBI primers primed a first-round RT-PCR, and a second-round multiplex PCR followed. Each CDR3 protein is one row after TCRdb ran MiXCR on the multiplex PCR reads. Of 600,000 to 700,000 distinct CDR3 sequences listed, about 41% are singletons. In this sample, this clonotype turned up many times.

The clonotype was recovered from an adult man with Graves' ophthalmopathy. Sequenced material: peripheral blood. The gene calls are TRBV7-6 and TRBJ2-5, with TRBD1 as a possible D gene (8 bases). CDR3 DNA sequence: TGTGCCAGCAGCTTTCCAAAAGACAGGGGAGGGGAGACCCAGTACTTC. Its protein is CASSFPKDRGGETQYF.